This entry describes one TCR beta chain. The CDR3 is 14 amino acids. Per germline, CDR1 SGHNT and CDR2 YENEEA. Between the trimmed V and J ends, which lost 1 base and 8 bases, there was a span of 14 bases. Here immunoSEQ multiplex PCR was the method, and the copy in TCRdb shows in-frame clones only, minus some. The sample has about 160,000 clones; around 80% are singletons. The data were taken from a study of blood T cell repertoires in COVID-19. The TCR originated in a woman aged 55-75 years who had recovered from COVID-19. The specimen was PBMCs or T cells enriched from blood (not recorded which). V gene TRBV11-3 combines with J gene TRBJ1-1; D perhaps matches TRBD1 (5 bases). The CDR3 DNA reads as TGTGCCAGCAGCTTAGGGGACGGCGGAGGGGAAGCTTTCTTT. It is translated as CASSLGDGGGEAFF.